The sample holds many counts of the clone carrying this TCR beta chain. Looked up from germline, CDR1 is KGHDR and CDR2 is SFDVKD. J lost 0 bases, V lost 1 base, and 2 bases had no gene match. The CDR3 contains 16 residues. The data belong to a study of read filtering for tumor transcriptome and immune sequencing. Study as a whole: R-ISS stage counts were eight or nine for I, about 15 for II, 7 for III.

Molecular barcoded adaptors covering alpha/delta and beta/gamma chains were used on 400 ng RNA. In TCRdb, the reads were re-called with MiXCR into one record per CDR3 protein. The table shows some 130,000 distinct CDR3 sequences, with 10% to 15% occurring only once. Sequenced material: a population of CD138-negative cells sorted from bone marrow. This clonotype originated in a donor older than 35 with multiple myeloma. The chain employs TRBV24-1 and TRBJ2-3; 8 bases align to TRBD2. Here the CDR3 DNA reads TGTGCCACCAGTGATTTCACTAGCGGAAGCACAGATACGCAGTATTTT. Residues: CATSDFTSGSTDTQYF.